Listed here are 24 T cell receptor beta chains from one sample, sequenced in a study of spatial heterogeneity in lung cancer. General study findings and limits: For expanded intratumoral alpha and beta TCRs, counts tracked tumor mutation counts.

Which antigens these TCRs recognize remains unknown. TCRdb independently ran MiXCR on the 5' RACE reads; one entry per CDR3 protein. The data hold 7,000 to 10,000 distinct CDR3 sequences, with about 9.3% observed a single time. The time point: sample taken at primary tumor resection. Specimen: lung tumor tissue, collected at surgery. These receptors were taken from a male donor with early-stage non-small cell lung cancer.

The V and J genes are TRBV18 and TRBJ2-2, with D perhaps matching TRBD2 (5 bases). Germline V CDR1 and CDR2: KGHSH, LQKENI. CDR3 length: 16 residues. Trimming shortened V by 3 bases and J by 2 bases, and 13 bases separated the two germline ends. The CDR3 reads CASSPLRAENTGELFF. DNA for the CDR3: TGTGCCAGCTCACCGTTGAGGGCTGAAAACACCGGGGAGCTGTTTTTT.

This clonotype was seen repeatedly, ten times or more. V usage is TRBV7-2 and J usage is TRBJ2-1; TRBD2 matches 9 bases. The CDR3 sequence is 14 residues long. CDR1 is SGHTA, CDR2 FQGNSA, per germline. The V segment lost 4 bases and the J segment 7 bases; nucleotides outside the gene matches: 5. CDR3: CASSWRGGVNEQFF. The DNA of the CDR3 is TGTGCCAGCAGCTGGCGGGGGGGTGTAAATGAGCAGTTCTTC. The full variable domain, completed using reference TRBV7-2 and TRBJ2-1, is GAGVSQSPSNKVTEKGKDVELRCDPISGHTALYWYRQSLGQGLEFLIYFQGNSAPDKSGLPSDRFSAERTGGSVSTLTIQRTQQEDSAVYLCASSWRGGVNEQFFGPGTRLTVL.

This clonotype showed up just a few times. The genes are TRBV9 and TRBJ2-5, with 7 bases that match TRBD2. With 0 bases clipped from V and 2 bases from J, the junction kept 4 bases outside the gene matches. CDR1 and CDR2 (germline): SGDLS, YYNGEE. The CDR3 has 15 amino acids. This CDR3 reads CASSVGTGRQETQYF. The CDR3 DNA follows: TGTGCCAGCAGCGTAGGCACCGGGAGGCAAGAGACCCAGTACTTC.

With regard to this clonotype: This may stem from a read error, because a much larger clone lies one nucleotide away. CDR3 nucleotide sequence: TGTCCCATCAGTGAGCCACGAGGCAGGGACACTGAAGCTTTCTTT. It is translated as CPISEPRGRDTEAFF. The rearrangement links TRBV10-3 to TRBJ1-1; D is perhaps TRBD1 (5 bases). CDR1 ENHRY and CDR2 SYGVKD come from the germline V gene. This CDR3 has 15 residues.

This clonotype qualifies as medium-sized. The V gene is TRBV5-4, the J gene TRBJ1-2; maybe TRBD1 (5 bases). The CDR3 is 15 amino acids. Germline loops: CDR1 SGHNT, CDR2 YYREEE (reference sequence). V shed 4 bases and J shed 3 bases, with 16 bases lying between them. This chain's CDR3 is CASSSQGRGDYGYTF. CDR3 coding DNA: TGTGCCAGCAGCAGTCAGGGAAGAGGGGACTATGGCTACACCTTC.

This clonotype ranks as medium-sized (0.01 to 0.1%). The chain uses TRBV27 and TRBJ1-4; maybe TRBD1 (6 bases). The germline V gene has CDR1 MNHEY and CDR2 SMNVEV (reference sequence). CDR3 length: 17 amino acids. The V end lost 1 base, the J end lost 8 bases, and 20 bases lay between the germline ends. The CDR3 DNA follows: TGTGCCAGCAGTTTATTCGCAGGGGCCGCAAGTTCGGAAAAACTGTTTTTT. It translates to CASSLFAGAASSEKLFF.

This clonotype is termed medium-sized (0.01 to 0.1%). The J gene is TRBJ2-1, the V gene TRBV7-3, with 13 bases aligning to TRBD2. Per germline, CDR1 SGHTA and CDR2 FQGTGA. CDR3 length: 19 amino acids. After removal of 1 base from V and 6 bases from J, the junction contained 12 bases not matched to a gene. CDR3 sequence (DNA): TGTGCCAGCAGCTTAAGGCCCTTTGGACTAGCGGGAGAAAGCAATGAGCAGTTCTTC. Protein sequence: CASSLRPFGLAGESNEQFF.

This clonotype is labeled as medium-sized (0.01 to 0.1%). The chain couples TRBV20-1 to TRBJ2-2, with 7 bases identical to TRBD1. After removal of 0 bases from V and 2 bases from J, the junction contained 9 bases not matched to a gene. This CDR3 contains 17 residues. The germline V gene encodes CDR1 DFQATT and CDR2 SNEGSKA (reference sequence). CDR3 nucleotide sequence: TGCAGTGCTAGAGATCTCGGACAGGCCCCTAACACCGGGGAGCTGTTTTTT. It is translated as CSARDLGQAPNTGELFF.

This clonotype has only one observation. CDR3 sequence (DNA): TGTGCCAGCAGCCGAAACTATGCCGGCGGGGAGCTGTTTTTT. Translated: CASSRNYAGGELFF. The V and J genes are TRBV7-2 and TRBJ2-2; no clear D gene. CDR1 is SGHTA and CDR2 is FQGNSA in the germline V gene. The V end lost 5 bases, the J end lost 7 bases, and 14 bases lay between the germline ends. This CDR3 has 14 amino acids.

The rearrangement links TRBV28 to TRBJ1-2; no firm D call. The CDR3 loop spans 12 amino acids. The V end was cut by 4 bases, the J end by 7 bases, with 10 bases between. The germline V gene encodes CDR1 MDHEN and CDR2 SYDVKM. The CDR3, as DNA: TGTGCCAGCAGTTCCCCTATATCTGGCTACACCTTC. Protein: CASSSPISGYTF.

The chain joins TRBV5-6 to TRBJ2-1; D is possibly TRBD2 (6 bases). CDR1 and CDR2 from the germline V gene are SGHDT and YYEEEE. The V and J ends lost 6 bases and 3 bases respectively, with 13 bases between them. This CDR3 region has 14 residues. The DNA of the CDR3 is TGTGCCAGCACCCTTCCCGGGGGCTACAATGAGCAGTTCTTC. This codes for CASTLPGGYNEQFF.

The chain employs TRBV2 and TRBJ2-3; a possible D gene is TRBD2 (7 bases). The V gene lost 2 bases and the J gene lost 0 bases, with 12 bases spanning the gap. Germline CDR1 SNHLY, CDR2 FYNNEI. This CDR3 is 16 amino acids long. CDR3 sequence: CASSERGGSSTDTQYF. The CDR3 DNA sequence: TGTGCCAGCAGTGAAAGGGGGGGGTCTAGCACAGATACGCAGTATTTT.

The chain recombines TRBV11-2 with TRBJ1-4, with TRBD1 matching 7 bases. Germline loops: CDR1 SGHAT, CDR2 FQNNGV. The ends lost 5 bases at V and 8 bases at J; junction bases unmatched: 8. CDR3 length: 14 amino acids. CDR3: CASSVGQSKEKLFF. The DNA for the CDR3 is TGTGCCAGCAGCGTGGGACAGAGCAAGGAAAAACTGTTTTTT. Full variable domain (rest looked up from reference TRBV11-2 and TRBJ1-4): EAGVAQSPRYKIIEKRQSVAFWCNPISGHATLYWYQQILGQGPKLLIQFQNNGVVDDSQLPKDRFSAERLKGVDSTLKIQPAKLEDSAVYLCASSVGQSKEKLFFGSGTQLSVL.

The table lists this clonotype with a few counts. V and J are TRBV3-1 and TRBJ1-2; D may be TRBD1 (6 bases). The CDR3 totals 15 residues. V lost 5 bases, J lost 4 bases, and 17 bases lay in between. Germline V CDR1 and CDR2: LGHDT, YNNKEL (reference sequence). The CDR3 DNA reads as TGTGCCAGCAGCTTCCTTAGGGACATTCCCTATGGCTACACCTTC. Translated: CASSFLRDIPYGYTF. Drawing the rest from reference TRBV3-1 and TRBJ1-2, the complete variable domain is DTAVSQTPKYLVTQMGNDKSIKCEQNLGHDTMYWYKQDSKKFLKIMFSYNNKELIINETVPNRFSPKSPDKAHLNLHINSLELGDSAVYFCASSFLRDIPYGYTFGSGTRLTVV.

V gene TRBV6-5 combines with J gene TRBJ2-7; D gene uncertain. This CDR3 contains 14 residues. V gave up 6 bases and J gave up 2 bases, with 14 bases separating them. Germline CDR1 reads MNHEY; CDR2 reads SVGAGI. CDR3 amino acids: CASRKGTDPYEQYF. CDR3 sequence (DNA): TGTGCCAGCAGAAAGGGAACGGACCCCTACGAGCAGTACTTC.

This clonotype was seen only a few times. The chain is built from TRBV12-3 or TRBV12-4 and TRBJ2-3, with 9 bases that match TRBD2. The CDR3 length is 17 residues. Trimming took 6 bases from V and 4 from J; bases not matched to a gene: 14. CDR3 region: CASRKYGAGGGADTQYF. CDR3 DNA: TGTGCCAGCAGGAAGTACGGAGCGGGAGGAGGGGCAGATACGCAGTATTTT.

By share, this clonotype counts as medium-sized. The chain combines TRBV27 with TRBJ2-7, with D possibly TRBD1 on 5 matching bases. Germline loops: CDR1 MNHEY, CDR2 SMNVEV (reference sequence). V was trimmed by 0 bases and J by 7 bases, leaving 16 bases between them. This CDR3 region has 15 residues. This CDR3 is CASSLSNAGFEEQYF. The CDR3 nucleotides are TGTGCCAGCAGTTTATCTAACGCAGGGTTCGAGGAGCAGTACTTC.

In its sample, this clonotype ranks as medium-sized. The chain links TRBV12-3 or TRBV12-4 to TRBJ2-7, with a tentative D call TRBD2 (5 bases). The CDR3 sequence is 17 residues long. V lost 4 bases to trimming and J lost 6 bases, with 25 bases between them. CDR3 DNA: TGTGCCAGCAGTTCACATATGGACTGGTTAATTGGTCCCGAGCAGTACTTC. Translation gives CASSSHMDWLIGPEQYF.

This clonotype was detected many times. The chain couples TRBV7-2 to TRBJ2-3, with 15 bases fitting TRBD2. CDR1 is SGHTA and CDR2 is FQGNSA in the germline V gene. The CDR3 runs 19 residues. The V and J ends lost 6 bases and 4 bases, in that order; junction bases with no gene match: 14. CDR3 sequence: CASRLLMGLAGGHADTQYF. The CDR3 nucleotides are TGTGCCAGCAGACTACTGATGGGACTAGCGGGGGGCCATGCAGATACGCAGTATTTT.

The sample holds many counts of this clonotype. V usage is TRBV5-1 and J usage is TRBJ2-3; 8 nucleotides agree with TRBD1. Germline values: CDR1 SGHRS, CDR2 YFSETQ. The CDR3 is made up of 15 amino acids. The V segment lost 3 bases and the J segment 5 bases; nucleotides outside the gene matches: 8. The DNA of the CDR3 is TGCGCCAGCAGCTCGACAGGGGTCGGCAAAGATACGCAGTATTTT. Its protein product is CASSSTGVGKDTQYF.

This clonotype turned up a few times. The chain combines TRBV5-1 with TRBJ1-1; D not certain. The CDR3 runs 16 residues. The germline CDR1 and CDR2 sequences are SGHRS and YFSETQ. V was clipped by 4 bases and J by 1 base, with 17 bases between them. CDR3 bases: TGCGCCAGCAGCCCCGAGGCGGGCAGGCAGAACACTGAAGCTTTCTTT. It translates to CASSPEAGRQNTEAFF.

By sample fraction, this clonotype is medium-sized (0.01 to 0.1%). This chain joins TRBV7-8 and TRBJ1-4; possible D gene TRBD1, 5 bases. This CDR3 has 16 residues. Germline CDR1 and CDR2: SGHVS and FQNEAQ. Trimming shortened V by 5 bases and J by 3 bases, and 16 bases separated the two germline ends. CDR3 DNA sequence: TGTGCCAGCAGCCTTAAAGGGAACAGGCCTAATGAAAAACTGTTTTTT. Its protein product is CASSLKGNRPNEKLFF.

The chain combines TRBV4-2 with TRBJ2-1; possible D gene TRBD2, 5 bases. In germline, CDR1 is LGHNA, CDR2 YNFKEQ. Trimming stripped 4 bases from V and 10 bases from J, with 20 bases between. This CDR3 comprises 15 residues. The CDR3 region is CASSPPYRRRGEQFF. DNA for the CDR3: TGTGCCAGCAGCCCTCCATACCGGAGGCGAGGAGAGCAGTTCTTC.

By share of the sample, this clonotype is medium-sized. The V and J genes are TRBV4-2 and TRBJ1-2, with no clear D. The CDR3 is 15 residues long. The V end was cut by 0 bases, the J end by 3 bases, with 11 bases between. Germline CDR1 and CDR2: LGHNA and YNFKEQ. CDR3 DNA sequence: TGTGCCAGCAGCCAAGAGGCCTCTCCGGACTATGGCTACACCTTC. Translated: CASSQEASPDYGYTF.